The present entry profiles one TCR beta chain with its context. No antigen is known for it. Base qualities were left out, and no much larger clone turns up one base away. The data originate from a study of blood T cells in healthy people across ages (dated by TCRdb to 2013 to 2016). Concerning the study at large: In model experiments, template switching captured about one uniquely barcoded TCR beta cDNA molecule for every two T cells. Using deep sequencing normalized with unique cDNA molecular identifiers, the study measured how TCR beta repertoire diversity changes with age. Four age groups were formed from the donors: young (average about 16 years), middle-aged (approximately 40), aged (approximately 60) and long-lived (around 82). To avoid experimental bias, donors of different ages were distributed randomly across sequencing lanes. Two additional independent replicas of 1 million unique cDNA reads from the same blood draw were analyzed for two donors (one aged 18 to 30 and one aged 80 or older).

The library relied on 5' RACE. The sequencing machine was an Illumina HiSeq 2500. A second 7 to 11 cycle PCR used a sample-barcoded 5' primer and a J-beta primer mix. Each TCR beta cDNA molecule received a unique molecular identifier from a template-switch 5' adaptor carrying 12 random nucleotides. At least 3 million CDR3-containing paired-end reads were obtained from each sample. All of the RNA was converted into first-strand cDNA using the Mint cDNA synthesis kit, with a TRBC-specific oligonucleotide serving as the primer. Following uracil-DNA glycosylase treatment, a first 18-cycle PCR with universal primers M1SS and BC2_uni_R was performed on all cDNA. Per the original workflow: Normalization of each sample was performed by random selection of 1 million high-quality reads, each carrying a distinct molecular identifier. Reads with shared molecular identifiers were discarded instead of being binned into consensus sequences. MiTCR, run with a Q25 quality threshold and the strictest error-elimination algorithm, handled CDR3 identification, clonotype clustering and error correction. A nonparametric unseen species model using Euler transformation provided a lower-bound estimate of total TCR beta diversity. TCRdb reran the public reads through fastp at Q25 and MiXCR, keeping productive beta chains. Rows with one shared CDR3 protein collapse into an entry with the most common genes and DNA. These V and J calls originate from TCRdb's pipeline instead of the authors' own analysis. Within this sample are hundreds of thousands of distinct CDR3 sequences, with 55% to 75% of them counted one time only. The ten largest clones take up around 20% of the sample.

Looking up the germline V gene (reference sequence) yields CDR1 DFQATT and CDR2 SNEGSKA. Taken from cysteine to phenylalanine, the CDR3 has 13 residues. Just CDR3 DNA is preserved here, 39 bases in frame from base 1. The V and J ends are trimmed by 3 bases and 5 bases, leaving 13 bases between them. Results and caveats for the whole study, not just this receptor: Compared with the aged group, more naive CD4+ T cells, fewer expanded clones and increased TCR diversity were shown by the long-lived group, suggesting age selection. Because profiling used bulk unsorted PBMCs, naive and antigen-experienced compartments could not be compared conclusively. There was a strong correlation between observed TCR beta diversity and the percentage of naive T cells measured by flow cytometry. Total diversity estimates from one million sequenced T cells were considered lower bounds and underestimates. Because the CMV infection status of the donors was unknown, age-related changes in expanded clonotypes may potentially have been confounded. Observed TCR beta diversity per million T cells fell roughly linearly with age, and a significant reduction was already apparent by age around 40.

The donors were roughly 40 Caucasian individuals from Russia, aged roughly 6 to 100 years, who were systemically healthy. Approximately 9 milliliters of peripheral blood were collected from each donor into EDTA-treated Vacutainer tubes. Ficoll-Paque density-gradient centrifugation was used to isolate PBMCs, with at least 6.5 million per sample. Trizol reagent was used to extract total RNA from the PBMCs, yielding at least 6 micrograms per sample. The percentages of naive CD45RAhigh/CD27high T cells were determined by flow cytometry on a PBMC aliquot from every donor. Input material: blood. The sequence was collected from a man aged 25-45 years in good health. The chain uses TRBV20-1 and TRBJ1-2, and perhaps TRBD1 as D gene, on 5 matching bases. The nucleotides are TGCAGTGCTAGGAAAAACCAGGGTTATGGCTACACCTTC. Its protein product is CSARKNQGYGYTF.